This is a list of T cell receptor beta chains from one sample in a study of cytomegalovirus exposure and HLA in healthy donors. Assay used: immunoSEQ multiplex PCR; TCRdb lists only in-frame clones, some missing. The sample has tens of thousands of clones; roughly 80% are singletons. The sequenced sample was PBMCs. These receptors originate from a man under 40 in good health and CMV-seronegative. The CDR3 runs from the conserved cysteine through the conserved F or W. Each record gives: V gene, clone size, J gene, D gene, CDR3 DNA, CDR3 protein. The D gene is left open where the match is weak. Clone size, where shown, is once, few, many, or a class for clones that have expanded.

>TRBV4-2|.|TRBJ2-7|.
TGTGCCAGCAGCCAAGGGGGGACTCCTCCCTCCTACGAGCAGTACTTC
CASSQGGTPPSYEQYF
>TRBV7-9|.|TRBJ1-1|.
TGTTCCGCGGAGGCGGTGAACACTGAAGCTTTCTTT
CSAEAVNTEAFF
>TRBV10-3|.|TRBJ2-7|TRBD2
TGTGCCATCAGTGAGTCTGCAGAGCTGCTGGTGGGACTAGCCCCCAACGAGCAGTACTTC
CAISESAELLVGLAPNEQYF
>TRBV10-3|.|TRBJ2-1|.
TGTGCCATCAGTGAGTCTCGGGGGTACAATGAGCAGTTCTTC
CAISESRGYNEQFF
>TRBV5-6|.|TRBJ2-1|.
TGTGCCAGCAGCACAGGAAATGCCGACTTCTTC
CASSTGNADFF
>TRBV19|once|TRBJ1-1|TRBD1
TGTGCCAGCACTGACAGGGGGAACACTGAAGCTTTCTTT
CASTDRGNTEAFF
>TRBV27|.|TRBJ1-3|.
TGTGCCAGCAGTTCCCTAGGGGGTGTTGGAAACACCATATATTTT
CASSSLGGVGNTIYF
>TRBV4-1|.|TRBJ2-3|TRBD1
TGCGCCAGCAGCCAAGGTAGACAGGGGATGATCACAGATACGCAGTATTTT
CASSQGRQGMITDTQYF
>TRBV6-4|.|TRBJ2-3|TRBD1
TGTGCCAGCAGTGAATCCCGGGACAGGGCAGGGGATACGCAGTATTTT
CASSESRDRAGDTQYF
>TRBV30|.|TRBJ2-4|.
TGTGCCTGGAGTGTAACCGGCGGTCAAAACATTCAGTACTTC
CAWSVTGGQNIQYF
>TRBV19|.|TRBJ1-2|.
TGTGCCAGTAAGGATCAGTCGACAGCCTATGGCTACACCTTC
CASKDQSTAYGYTF
>TRBV9|.|TRBJ2-7|.
TGTGCCAGCAGCGTAGCTCCGGGCTACGAGCAGTACTTC
CASSVAPGYEQYF
>TRBV5-4|.|TRBJ2-7|.
TGTGCCAGCAGCCATTATGGGGCAGGGGTGAACGAGCAGTACTTC
CASSHYGAGVNEQYF
>TRBV11-2|.|TRBJ1-2|.
TGTGCCAGCAGCCCTCGACAGGATAACTATGGCTACACCTTC
CASSPRQDNYGYTF
>TRBV9|.|TRBJ2-1|TRBD2
TGTGCCAGCAGCGTAGAGGGAGCGGGGGGGAACAATGAGCAGTTCTTC
CASSVEGAGGNNEQFF
>TRBV4-2|.|TRBJ1-6|TRBD1
TGTGCCAGCAGCCCGGGACAGGGCTATAATTCACCCCTCCACTTT
CASSPGQGYNSPLHF
>TRBV5-5|.|TRBJ1-2|.
TGTGCCAGCAGCTTGGTCAGGGGATCGGCCTATGGCTACACCTTC
CASSLVRGSAYGYTF
>TRBV28|.|TRBJ1-2|.
TGTGCCAGCAGTTCATCGGGACTGCTCTATGGCTACACCTTC
CASSSSGLLYGYTF
>TRBV6-1|.|TRBJ2-3|TRBD2
TGTGCCAGCAGTGATCGGACTAGCGGGAGAGTGGATACGCAGTATTTT
CASSDRTSGRVDTQYF
>TRBV11-2|.|TRBJ1-2|.
TGTGCCAGCAGCTTGGGGAACAGGGTCGATGGCTACACCTTC
CASSLGNRVDGYTF
>TRBV16|.|TRBJ2-7|.
TGTGCCAGCAGCCAACAGTATGAGGGAACCTACGAGCAGTACTTC
CASSQQYEGTYEQYF
>TRBV4-1|.|TRBJ2-3|.
TGCGCCAGCAGCCACCCTCGGGGGGCGAGCACAGATACGCAGTATTTT
CASSHPRGASTDTQYF
>TRBV19|.|TRBJ1-2|TRBD1
TGTGCCAGTAGTATCGGGCCAACCGGGACAGCCTATGGCTACACCTTC
CASSIGPTGTAYGYTF
>TRBV27|.|TRBJ1-5|TRBD1
TGTGCCAGCAGTCCGGGGACAGGGGGCAATCAGCCCCAGCATTTT
CASSPGTGGNQPQHF
>TRBV9|.|TRBJ1-2|TRBD1
TGTGCCAGCAGCCCACAGGGGTACTATGGCTACACCTTC
CASSPQGYYGYTF
>TRBV6-5|.|TRBJ2-7|TRBD1
TGTGCCAGCAGTTACGGGACAGCTTTCGAGCAGTACTTC
CASSYGTAFEQYF
>TRBV6-1|.|TRBJ1-1|.
TGTGCCAGCAGTGATAGGGGTGAAGCTTTCTTT
CASSDRGEAFF
>TRBV25-1|once|TRBJ2-5|TRBD1
TGTGCCAGCAGAGGACAGGGGGAGACCCAGTACTTC
CASRGQGETQYF
>TRBV18|few|TRBJ1-2|.
TGTGCCAGCTCACCCAATGACTATGGCTACACCTTC
CASSPNDYGYTF
>TRBV28|.|TRBJ2-5|.
TGTGCCAGCAGTTTGCCTGGCAGGAGGATGAGGGAGACCCAGTACTTC
CASSLPGRRMRETQYF
>TRBV6-6|once|TRBJ2-7|.
TGTGCCAGCTGGGGCGAATTTACCGAGCAGTACTTC
CASWGEFTEQYF
>TRBV18|few|TRBJ2-5|TRBD2
TGTGCCAGCTCACCAGGGGGACTAGCGGGAAGGGAGACCCAGTACTTC
CASSPGGLAGRETQYF
>TRBV10-3|.|TRBJ1-1|TRBD1
TGTGCCATCAGCGGACAGGGGAACACTGAAGCTTTCTTT
CAISGQGNTEAFF
>TRBV5-1|.|TRBJ1-3|TRBD1
TGCGCCAGCAGCCCCCGGGACAGGGGAACGCACTCTGGAAACACCATATATTTT
CASSPRDRGTHSGNTIYF
>TRBV7-2|.|TRBJ2-5|TRBD1
TGTGCCAGCAGCCCCTCCAACAGGGGGAGAGAGACCCAGTACTTC
CASSPSNRGRETQYF
>TRBV10-3|.|TRBJ2-3|TRBD2
TGTGCCATCAGTGTCGGCGGGAGCGAGGATACGCAGTATTTT
CAISVGGSEDTQYF
>TRBV28|.|TRBJ2-7|TRBD1
TGTGCCAGCAGTTTGTGGCGGACAGGGAGCTACGAGCAGTACTTC
CASSLWRTGSYEQYF
>TRBV10-3|.|TRBJ2-3|.
TGTGCCATCAGTGAGTCCCAGGGAAGGACAGATACGCAGTATTTT
CAISESQGRTDTQYF
>TRBV6-7|.|TRBJ1-3|TRBD1
TGTGCCAGCAGTAAACCGGGACAGGGAACTGGAAACACCATATATTTT
CASSKPGQGTGNTIYF
>TRBV11-2|few|TRBJ2-1|TRBD2
TGTGCCAGCAGCTTAGGTTTAGCGGGAGGGGCCAATGAGCAGTTCTTC
CASSLGLAGGANEQFF
>TRBV4-3|.|TRBJ1-2|.
TGCGCCAGCAGCCAAAACGACAGGACCTCCTTC
CASSQNDRTSF
>TRBV5-1|.|TRBJ2-7|.
TGCGCCAGCAGCTTGGGGTTGGACTACGAGCAGTACTTC
CASSLGLDYEQYF
>TRBV6-1|.|TRBJ2-4|TRBD2
TGTGCCAGCAGTGAACTTCTGACTAGCGGGAGTCGCGCAAACATTCAGTACTTC
CASSELLTSGSRANIQYF
>TRBV18|.|TRBJ2-1|TRBD1
TGTGCCAGCTCCGGGACAGGGGGTCACAATGAGCAGTTCTTC
CASSGTGGHNEQFF
>TRBV7-2|.|TRBJ2-3|TRBD1
TGTACCAGCAGCTCACAGGGGAGTGTCACAGATACGCAGTATTTT
CTSSSQGSVTDTQYF
>TRBV11-2|.|TRBJ2-5|TRBD2
TGTGCCAGCAGCCCGGGGACTAGCGCCCAAGAGACCCAGTACTTC
CASSPGTSAQETQYF
>TRBV28|.|TRBJ1-1|.
TGTGCCAGCAGTGAGACGGGGAACACTGAAGCTTTCTTT
CASSETGNTEAFF
>TRBV6-1|.|TRBJ1-1|TRBD1
TGTGCCACCACGGGACAGCCCAACACTGAAGCTTTCTTT
CATTGQPNTEAFF
>TRBV6-5|medium-sized|TRBJ1-2|TRBD1
TGTGCCAGCAGTTCCTTACAGGGGAGATACTATGGCTACACCTTC
CASSSLQGRYYGYTF
>TRBV4-2|.|TRBJ1-2|TRBD1
TGTGCCAGCAGCCAAGATCAGACAGGGGGTGGCTACACCTTC
CASSQDQTGGGYTF